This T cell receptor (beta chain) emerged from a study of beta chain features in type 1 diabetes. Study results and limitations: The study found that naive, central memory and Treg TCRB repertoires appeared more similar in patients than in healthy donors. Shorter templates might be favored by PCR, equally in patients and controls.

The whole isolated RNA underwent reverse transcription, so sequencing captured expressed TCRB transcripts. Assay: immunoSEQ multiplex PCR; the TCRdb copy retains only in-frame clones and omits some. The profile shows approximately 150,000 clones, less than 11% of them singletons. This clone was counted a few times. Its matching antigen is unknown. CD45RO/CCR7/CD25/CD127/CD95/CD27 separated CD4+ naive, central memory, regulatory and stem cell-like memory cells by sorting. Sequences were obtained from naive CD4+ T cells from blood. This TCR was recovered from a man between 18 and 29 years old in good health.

CDR3 in amino acids: CASSYSDSRYGYTF. In DNA, the CDR3 is TGTGCCAGCAGTTATTCGGACAGTCGCTATGGCTACACCTTC. The gene calls are TRBV6-5 and TRBJ1-2; perhaps TRBD1 as D (6 bases). The CDR3 consists of 14 residues. Trimming pared 3 bases from V and 4 bases from J, leaving 12 bases between. CDR1 MNHEY and CDR2 SVGAGI come from the germline V gene.